What follows is one TCR beta chain and its context. The data derive from a study of technical replicates of blood from several donors. CDR1 is LNHDA and CDR2 is SQIVND in the germline V gene (reference sequence). The CDR3 spans 14 residues. Trimming removed 2 bases from V and 2 bases from J; junction bases left unmatched: 3. Produced via immunoSEQ multiplex PCR; TCRdb's table is partial and in-frame only. The sample holds around 79,000 clones, about 91% seen once. This chain links TRBV19 with TRBJ2-7; 7 positions match TRBD1. The sample consisted of T cells isolated from PBMCs. This TCR derives from a human donor in good health. In nucleotides, the CDR3 is TGTGCCAGTAGTATAAGGGGACAGCCCTACGAGCAGTACTTC. As protein: CASSIRGQPYEQYF.